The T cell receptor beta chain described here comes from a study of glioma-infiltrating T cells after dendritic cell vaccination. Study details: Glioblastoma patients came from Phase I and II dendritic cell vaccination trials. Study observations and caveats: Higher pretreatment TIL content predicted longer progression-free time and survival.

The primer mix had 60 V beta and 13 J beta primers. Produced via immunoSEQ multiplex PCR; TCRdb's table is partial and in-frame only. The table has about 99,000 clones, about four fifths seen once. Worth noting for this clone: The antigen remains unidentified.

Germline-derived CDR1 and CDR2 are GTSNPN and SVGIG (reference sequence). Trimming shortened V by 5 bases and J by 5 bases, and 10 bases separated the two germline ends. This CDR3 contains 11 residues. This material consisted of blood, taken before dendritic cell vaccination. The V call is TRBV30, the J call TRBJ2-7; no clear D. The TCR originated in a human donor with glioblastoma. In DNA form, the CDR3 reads TGTGCCTGGTACGGCGAGGACGAGCAGTACTTC. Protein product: CAWYGEDEQYF.